This entry features one T cell receptor (delta chain) sequence. The antigen is not known. This is likely an artifact of a read error, given a far larger clone one base away. Other DNA variants within this sample encode the same CDR3. Gammadelta T cells were flow-sorted from PBMC into Vgamma9/Vdelta2+ and Vdelta2-negative populations for bulk analysis. This sample is part of a study of γδ T cells in repeated Plasmodium falciparum infection. On the study more broadly: Timepoints: baseline, immediately before selected infections, and 21 days after every infection. Malian gammadelta TCRs were studied during no-transmission periods and across acute malaria episodes. Study results and limitations: Compared with Australian children, Malian Vdelta2-negative repertoires seemed more clonal, less diverse, less shared. Malian donors came from one small rural village, predominantly one ethnic group.

Looked up from germline, CDR1 is TSWWSYY and CDR2 is QGS. This CDR3 region has 15 residues. TCRdb redid the clone calls on the multiplex PCR reads with CATT. This sample has around 46,000 delta-chain clones, with about 2% found just once. The sequencing sample was made of gamma-delta T cells from blood. The TCR was taken from a pool of human donors (malaria-infected and uninfected, not separated). The genes are TRDV1 and TRDJ1; possible D gene TRDD3, 5 bases. TCRdb carries no J gene annotation; the J gene was assigned here by matching the DNA with germline. The CDR3 DNA sequence: TGTGCCCTTGGGGAACTAAGGTCTATCACCGATAAACTCATCTTT. It translates to CALGELRSITDKLIF.